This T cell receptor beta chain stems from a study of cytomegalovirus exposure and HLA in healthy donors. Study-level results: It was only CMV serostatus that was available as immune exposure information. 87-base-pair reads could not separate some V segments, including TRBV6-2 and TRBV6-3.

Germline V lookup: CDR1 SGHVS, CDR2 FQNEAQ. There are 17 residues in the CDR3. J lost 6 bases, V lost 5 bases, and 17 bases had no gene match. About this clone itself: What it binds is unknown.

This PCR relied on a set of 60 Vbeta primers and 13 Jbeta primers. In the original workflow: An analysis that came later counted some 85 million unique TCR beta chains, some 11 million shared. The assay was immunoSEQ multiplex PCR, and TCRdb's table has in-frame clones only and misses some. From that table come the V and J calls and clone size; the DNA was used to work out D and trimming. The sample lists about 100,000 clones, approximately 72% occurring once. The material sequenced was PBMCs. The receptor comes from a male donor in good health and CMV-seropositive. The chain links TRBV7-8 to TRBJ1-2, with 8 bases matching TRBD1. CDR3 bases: TGTGCCAGCAGCAACAGGGTAGCAGGGGGCAGAAAGGATGGCTACACCTTC. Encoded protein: CASSNRVAGGRKDGYTF.